These 27 T cell receptor beta chains share one sample of origin, sequenced in a study of T cells in Graves' hyperthyroidism and ophthalmopathy. Using RNA transcripts as the source, TCR beta CDR3 regions were amplified. TCR CDR3 regions were first amplified by RT-PCR with HTBI primers. TCRdb itself ran the multiplex PCR reads through MiXCR, one entry per CDR3 protein. The sample lists under 400,000 distinct CDR3 sequences, 18% occurring once. The sequenced sample was blood. The receptors here all came from a woman in her 50s with Graves' hyperthyroidism.

V is TRBV5-6 and J is TRBJ2-2; no reliable D call. V was cut by 4 bases and J by 4 bases, with 8 bases left in between. The CDR3 covers 13 residues. Germline V CDR1 and CDR2: SGHDT, YYEEEE. The CDR3: CASSNLTTGELFF. The CDR3 DNA reads as TGTGCCAGCAGCAATCTTACCACCGGGGAGCTGTTTTTT.

This clonotype was counted at least ten times. V usage is TRBV27 and J usage is TRBJ2-7; 8 bases match TRBD1. Germline V gene data show CDR1 as MNHEY and CDR2 as SMNVEV (reference sequence). Trimming at V came to 5 bases and at J to 2 bases, leaving 5 bases not matched to a gene. The CDR3 is made up of 14 amino acids. The CDR3 reads CASSADRGPYEQYF. The DNA for the CDR3 is TGTGCCAGCAGTGCTGACAGGGGACCCTACGAGCAGTACTTC.

This clonotype was counted only a few times. V and J are TRBV9 and TRBJ1-2, with 7 bases identical to TRBD1. The CDR3 is made up of 15 amino acids. The V gene end was trimmed by 4 bases and the J gene end by 5 bases; junction bases not matched to a gene: 11. Germline V lookup: CDR1 SGDLS, CDR2 YYNGEE. CDR3 protein: CASSKSGTVRYGYTF. DNA for the CDR3: TGTGCCAGCAGCAAATCCGGGACAGTAAGATATGGCTACACCTTC. Drawing the rest from reference TRBV9 and TRBJ1-2, the complete variable domain is DSGVTQTPKHLITATGQRVTLRCSPRSGDLSVYWYQQSLDQGLQFLIQYYNGEERAKGNILERFSAQQFPDLHSELNLSSLELGDSALYFCASSKSGTVRYGYTFGSGTRLTVV.

This clonotype was counted ten times or more. V is TRBV7-3 and J is TRBJ2-3; TRBD2 aligns across 16 bases. The germline V gene encodes CDR1 SGHTA and CDR2 FQGTGA. Trimming took 5 bases from V and 14 from J; bases not matched to a gene: 10. This CDR3 has 15 residues. This chain's CDR3 is CASSPQGTSGGGAYF. The CDR3 DNA is TGTGCCAGCAGCCCCCAGGGGACTAGCGGGGGGGGTGCGTATTTT.

This clonotype was seen more than once but under ten times. The chain links TRBV7-9 to TRBJ2-7; TRBD2 agrees at 7 bases. This CDR3 comprises 18 residues. Germline CDR1 SEHNR, CDR2 FQNEAQ (reference sequence). V dropped 3 bases and J dropped 2; count of bases not matched to a gene: 16. CDR3 region: CASSFGPTGSGVAYEQYF. CDR3 nucleotide sequence: TGTGCCAGCAGCTTCGGACCGACGGGGAGCGGGGTCGCCTACGAGCAGTACTTC.

As to this clonotype: One end of the junction is discordant with germline, which a read error may explain. The chain employs TRBV6-5 and TRBJ2-7; 8 bases agree with TRBD2. The CDR3 runs 14 residues. Germline CDR1 is MNHEY and CDR2 is SVGAGI. CDR3 amino acids: CASSDSSGSYEQYF. CDR3 in DNA: TGTGCCAGCAGTGACTCTAGCGGGTCCTACGAGCAGTACTTC.

This clonotype came up a few times. The rearrangement uses TRBV6-6 and TRBJ1-6, with D perhaps matching TRBD1 (5 bases). CDR3 length: 14 amino acids. Trimming cost V 0 bases and J 6 bases, with 6 bases left between them. From germline, CDR1 is MNHNY and CDR2 SVGAGI (reference sequence). The CDR3 DNA reads TGTGCCAGCAGTTACTCAGACAGTAATTCACCCCTCCACTTT. Translation: CASSYSDSNSPLHF.

The chain joins TRBV6-9 to TRBJ2-2; 8 bases map to TRBD1. The CDR3 is 15 residues long. V dropped 5 bases and J dropped 4; count of bases not matched to a gene: 6. The V gene's germline CDR1 is MNHGY and CDR2 SVAAGI. The CDR3 is CASSEQGVPTGELFF. Here the CDR3 DNA reads TGTGCCAGCAGTGAACAGGGGGTTCCCACCGGGGAGCTGTTTTTT.

There are many counts of this clonotype. J is TRBJ2-1 and V is TRBV4-2; 9 bases align to TRBD2. Germline V gene lookup returns CDR1 LGHNA and CDR2 YNFKEQ. The CDR3 runs 16 residues. Losses at the gene ends were 8 bases for V and 10 bases for J; bases not matched to a gene: 18. The chain's CDR3 is CASQLAQLAGRDEQFF. The CDR3 DNA is TGTGCCAGCCAACTCGCCCAGCTAGCGGGACGGGACGAGCAGTTCTTC.

This clonotype was seen at least ten times. V gene TRBV11-2 combines with J gene TRBJ2-1; D could derive from TRBD1 or TRBD2 (5 bases each). The CDR3 runs 12 residues. Germline V CDR1 and CDR2: SGHAT, FQNNGV. Trimming took 6 bases from V and 4 from J, leaving 7 bases between them. CDR3 region: CASRGTYNEQFF. The DNA for the CDR3 is TGTGCCAGCAGGGGGACGTACAATGAGCAGTTCTTC.

The sample holds many counts of this clonotype. This chain connects TRBV2 to TRBJ1-2, with 7 positions matching TRBD1. The CDR3 is made up of 14 amino acids. With 2 bases clipped from V and 4 bases from J, the junction kept 4 bases outside the gene matches. The V gene's germline CDR1 is SNHLY and CDR2 FYNNEI. The CDR3 protein is CASSERDSLYGYTF. In DNA form, the CDR3 reads TGTGCCAGCAGTGAAAGGGACAGCCTCTATGGCTACACCTTC.

The chain carries TRBV30 and TRBJ1-2; D is ambiguous. Per germline, CDR1 GTSNPN and CDR2 SVGIG (reference sequence). V was clipped by 4 bases and J by 8 bases, with 20 bases between them. The CDR3 runs to 14 residues. The CDR3 sequence: CAWTRDSHDGGYTF. The DNA of the CDR3 is TGTGCCTGGACCCGAGACTCTCACGACGGGGGCTACACCTTC.

The chain employs TRBV7-9 and TRBJ1-1, with no clear D. V was trimmed by 4 bases and J by 0 bases, leaving 9 bases between them. Germline CDR1 SEHNR, CDR2 FQNEAQ (reference sequence). CDR3 size: 14 residues. The CDR3 is CASSYNMMNTEAFF. CDR3 DNA sequence: TGTGCCAGCAGCTACAATATGATGAACACTGAAGCTTTCTTT.

At least ten counts were recorded for this clonotype. The chain employs TRBV5-1 and TRBJ2-1, with TRBD2 matching over 9 bases. Germline V gives CDR1 SGHRS, CDR2 YFSETQ. The CDR3 runs 19 residues. V dropped 5 bases and J dropped 5; count of bases not matched to a gene: 20. CDR3 nucleotides: TGCGCCAGCAGATTTGAAAATAGCGGGAGATTAAAGCGGAACAATGAGCAGTTCTTC. It codes for CASRFENSGRLKRNNEQFF.

In the case of this clonotype: Given a much more abundant clone one base away, this may be a read error. V gene TRBV6-1 combines with J gene TRBJ2-1; 13 bases line up with TRBD2. The germline CDR1 and CDR2 sequences are MNHNS and SASEGT. The CDR3 is made up of 15 amino acids. CDR3 coding DNA: TGTGCCAGCAGTGGACTAGCGGGGGGCCCCAATGAGCGGTTCTTC. Protein product: CASSGLAGGPNERFF.

The V call is TRBV5-1, the J call TRBJ1-2; D unclear. Germline values: CDR1 SGHRS, CDR2 YFSETQ. V was cut by 1 base and J by 0 bases, with 10 bases left in between. This CDR3 contains 15 residues. The chain's CDR3 is CASSLWAASNYGYTF. CDR3 sequence (DNA): TGCGCCAGCAGCTTGTGGGCTGCTTCTAACTATGGCTACACCTTC. Supplemented by reference TRBV5-1 and TRBJ1-2, the full variable domain reads KAGVTQTPRYLIKTRGQQVTLSCSPISGHRSVSWYQQTPGQGLQFLFEYFSETQRNKGNFPGRFSGRQFSNSRSEMNVSTLELGDSALYLCASSLWAASNYGYTFGSGTRLTVV.

V is TRBV6-1 and J is TRBJ1-5; D remains unclear. Per germline, CDR1 MNHNS and CDR2 SASEGT. Between the trimmed V and J ends, which lost 1 base and 6 bases, there was a span of 13 bases. The CDR3 length is 15 residues. The CDR3 sequence: CASSEGPLSRQPQHF. In nucleotides, the CDR3 is TGTGCCAGCAGTGAAGGGCCGCTCAGCCGTCAGCCCCAGCATTTT.

This clonotype came up a few times. The chain combines TRBV12-3 or TRBV12-4 with TRBJ1-2, with D hard to call. CDR3 length: 13 residues. Trimming pared 2 bases from V and 14 bases from J, leaving 18 bases between. The CDR3 coding sequence is TGTGCCAGCAGTTTAAAGGACGGCCTAAGAGGGACCTTC. The encoded protein is CASSLKDGLRGTF.

The genes are TRBV7-2 and TRBJ2-5; 9 bases are shared with TRBD2. Trimming removed 1 base from V and 5 bases from J; junction bases left unmatched: 11. This CDR3 is 17 amino acids long. Germline V gene sequence: CDR1 SGHTA, CDR2 FQGNSA. The CDR3 reads CASSLGALRGGWETQYF. CDR3 DNA sequence: TGTGCCAGCAGCTTAGGAGCCCTGCGGGGGGGCTGGGAGACCCAGTACTTC.

The chain uses TRBV19 and TRBJ1-4, with 9 bases fitting TRBD1. This CDR3 has 14 amino acids. Unmatched junction bases numbered 4, after V lost 3 bases and J lost 8 bases. Germline values: CDR1 LNHDA, CDR2 SQIVND (reference sequence). DNA for the CDR3: TGTGCCAGTAGTATGGGACAGGGATACGAAAAACTGTTTTTT. This sequence encodes CASSMGQGYEKLFF.

The chain carries TRBV10-1 and TRBJ2-2; D not certain. Between the trimmed V and J ends, which lost 3 bases and 1 base, there was a span of 3 bases. The CDR3 runs to 13 residues. CDR1 and CDR2 (germline): WNHNN, SYGVQD (reference sequence). The CDR3 DNA is TGCGCCAGCAGTGATGGGAACACCGGGGAGCTGTTTTTT. As protein: CASSDGNTGELFF.

J is TRBJ1-1 and V is TRBV27; a weak D match, TRBD1 (5 bases). The CDR3 loop spans 14 amino acids. Germline V CDR1 and CDR2: MNHEY, SMNVEV (reference sequence). Trimming cost V 1 base and J 4 bases, with 10 bases left between them. The CDR3 DNA sequence: TGTGCCAGCAGTTTATATCAGGGAAGCACTGAAGCTTTCTTT. Translating gives CASSLYQGSTEAFF.

About this clonotype: Germline and junction disagree at one end, which may indicate a read error. The chain carries TRBV7-3 and TRBJ2-7, with 9 bases matching TRBD2. Looked up from germline, CDR1 is SGHTA and CDR2 is FQGTGA. This CDR3 has 18 amino acids. The CDR3 DNA follows: TGCGCCAGCAGCCAAGTTGGGCTAGCGGGATCAATTTCCTACGAGCAGTACTTC. Protein product: CASSQVGLAGSISYEQYF. Filled out from reference TRBV7-3 and TRBJ2-7, the complete variable domain reads GAGVSQTPSNKVTEKGKYVELRCDPISGHTALYWYRQSLGQGPEFLIYFQGTGAADDSGLPNDRFFAVRPEGSVSTLKIQRTERGDSAVYLCASSQVGLAGSISYEQYFGPGTRLTVT.

The sample holds a few counts of this clonotype. J is TRBJ1-2 and V is TRBV19; D call uncertain. The length of the CDR3 is 14 residues. Germline V gives CDR1 LNHDA, CDR2 SQIVND (reference sequence). V lost 0 bases to trimming and J lost 4 bases, with 9 bases between them. As DNA, the CDR3 is TGTGCCAGTAGTATAGATCCGGGCGTCTATGGCTACACCTTC. Translation: CASSIDPGVYGYTF.

In its sample, this clonotype was seen many times. This rearrangement joins TRBV5-1 to TRBJ2-5; 7 bases map to TRBD2. The CDR3 sequence is 14 residues long. Trimming removed 1 base from V and 4 bases from J; junction bases left unmatched: 4. CDR1 and CDR2 from the germline V gene are SGHRS and YFSETQ. The CDR3 DNA sequence: TGCGCCAGCAGCTTGCGGACTAGTGGAGAGACCCAGTACTTC. It yields the protein CASSLRTSGETQYF.

This clonotype appeared many times. The CDR3 nucleotides are TGTGCCAGCAGTGTGGCCGAGGATGAAAAACTGTTTTTT. Translation gives CASSVAEDEKLFF. V is TRBV2 and J is TRBJ1-4; D uncertain. The germline V gene encodes CDR1 SNHLY and CDR2 FYNNEI. V shed 4 bases and J shed 6 bases, with 9 bases lying between them. CDR3 length equals 13 residues.

Many counts were recorded for this clonotype. The chain uses TRBV20-1 and TRBJ1-5; D is unresolved. Per the germline V gene, CDR1 is DFQATT and CDR2 is SNEGSKA (reference sequence). CDR3 size: 14 residues. Trimming removed 2 bases from V and 6 bases from J, with 14 bases in between. DNA of the CDR3: TGCAGTGCTAGACGACCCGATCCAGGTCAGCCCCAGCATTTT. It yields the protein CSARRPDPGQPQHF.